The entry below gives a single T cell receptor beta chain sequence along with its context. PCR was performed using 60 Vbeta and 13 Jbeta primers. Data came from immunoSEQ multiplex PCR; TCRdb stores just in-frame clones and leaves some out. The table lists around 50,000 clones. The data were obtained in a study of cytomegalovirus exposure and HLA in healthy donors. The sequencing input was PBMCs. The source of this sequence is a woman in her forties or fifties in good health and CMV-seropositive.

CDR3 residues: CASSPKLAGAYNEQFF. CDR3 DNA sequence: TGTGCCAGCTCACCGAAATTAGCGGGGGCCTACAATGAGCAGTTCTTC. The chain combines TRBV18 with TRBJ2-1, with TRBD2 identical over 9 bases. Trimming cost V 3 bases and J 2 bases; bases outside gene matches: 5. The CDR3 has 16 residues. Per the germline V gene, CDR1 is KGHSH and CDR2 is LQKENI.